This TCR beta chain was sequenced for a study of blood T cells in healthy people across ages. Combining a sample-barcoded 5' primer with a J-beta primer mix, a second PCR ran for about 7 to 11 cycles. One entry per CDR3 protein results from TCRdb running MiXCR on the 5' RACE reads. The table lists 1,800,000 or so distinct CDR3 sequences, about 39% of them singletons. Looked up from germline, CDR1 is SGHKS and CDR2 is YYEKEE (reference sequence). The CDR3 has 14 residues. V was shortened by 4 bases and J by 7 bases, with 17 bases between the two germline ends. The gene calls are TRBV5-5 and TRBJ2-5; no firm D call. The sequenced sample consisted of blood. The sequence was collected from a human donor in good health. In DNA, the CDR3 is TGTGCCAGCAGCCCTCAGACCCTGATCGGGACCCAGTACTTC. Translating gives CASSPQTLIGTQYF.